This TCR beta chain came from a study of blood T cells in healthy people across ages. The ends were cut back, 6 bases at V and 5 bases at J, with 19 bases in the middle. The CDR3 spans 15 residues. Total RNA amounts of at least 5 micrograms were extracted per sample. The use of a sample-barcoded 5' primer and a J-beta primer mix characterized a second PCR of roughly 6 to 11 cycles. Every individual sample yielded 2.5 million or more paired-end reads (each containing CDR3). TCRdb processed the 5' RACE reads anew with MiXCR; each CDR3 protein has one entry. This table has around 1,600,000 distinct CDR3 sequences, approximately 39% appearing once.

The receptor was derived from a woman aged 18 to 35 in good health. The sequenced material came from blood. The chain joins TRBV12-3 or TRBV12-4 to TRBJ1-2, with D unclear. CDR3: CASSLGPAKGYGYTF. The CDR3, as DNA: TGTGCCAGCAGCCTCGGGCCCGCCAAAGGATATGGCTACACCTTC.